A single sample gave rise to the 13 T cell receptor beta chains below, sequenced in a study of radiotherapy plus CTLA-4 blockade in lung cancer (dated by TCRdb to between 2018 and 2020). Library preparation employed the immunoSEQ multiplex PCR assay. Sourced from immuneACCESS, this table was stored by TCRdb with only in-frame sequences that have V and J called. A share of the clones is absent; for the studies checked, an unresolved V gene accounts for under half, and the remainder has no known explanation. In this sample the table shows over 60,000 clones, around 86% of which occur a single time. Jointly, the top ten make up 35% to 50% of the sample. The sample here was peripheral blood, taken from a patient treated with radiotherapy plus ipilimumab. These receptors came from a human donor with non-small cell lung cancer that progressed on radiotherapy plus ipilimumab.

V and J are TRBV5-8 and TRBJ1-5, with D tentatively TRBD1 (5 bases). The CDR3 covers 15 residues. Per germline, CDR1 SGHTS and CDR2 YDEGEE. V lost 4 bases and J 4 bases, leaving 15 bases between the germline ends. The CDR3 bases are TGTGCCAGCAGCCTAGAGGGACTCCGGAATCAGCCCCAGCATTTT. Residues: CASSLEGLRNQPQHF.

The CDR3 sequence is CASSKGQGVATEAFF. The CDR3 DNA reads TGTGCCAGTAGTAAGGGACAGGGGGTGGCCACTGAAGCTTTCTTT. The chain has TRBV19 and TRBJ1-1, with 11 nucleotides matching TRBD1. This CDR3 is 15 amino acids long. The germline V gene has CDR1 LNHDA and CDR2 SQIVND (reference sequence). Trimming took 4 bases from V and 4 from J; bases not matched to a gene: 5.

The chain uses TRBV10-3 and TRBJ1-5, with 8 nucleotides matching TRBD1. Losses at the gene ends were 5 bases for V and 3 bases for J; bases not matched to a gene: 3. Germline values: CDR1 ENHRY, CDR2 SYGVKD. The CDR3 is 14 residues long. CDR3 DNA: TGTGCCATCAGTTCAGGGGGCAACAATCAGCCCCAGCATTTT. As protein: CAISSGGNNQPQHF.

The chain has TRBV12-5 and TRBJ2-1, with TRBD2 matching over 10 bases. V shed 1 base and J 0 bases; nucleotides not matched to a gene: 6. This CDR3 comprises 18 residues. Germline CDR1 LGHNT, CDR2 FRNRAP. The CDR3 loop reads CASGLGLAGLSSYNEQFF. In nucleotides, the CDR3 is TGTGCTAGTGGTTTGGGACTAGCGGGCTTGAGCTCCTACAATGAGCAGTTCTTC.

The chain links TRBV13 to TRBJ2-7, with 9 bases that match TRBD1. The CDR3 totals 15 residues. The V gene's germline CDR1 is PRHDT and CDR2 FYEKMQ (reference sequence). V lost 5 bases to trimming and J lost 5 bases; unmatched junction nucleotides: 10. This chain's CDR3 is CASSQKTGGTDEQYF. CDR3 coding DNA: TGTGCCAGCAGCCAAAAGACAGGGGGAACCGACGAGCAGTACTTC.

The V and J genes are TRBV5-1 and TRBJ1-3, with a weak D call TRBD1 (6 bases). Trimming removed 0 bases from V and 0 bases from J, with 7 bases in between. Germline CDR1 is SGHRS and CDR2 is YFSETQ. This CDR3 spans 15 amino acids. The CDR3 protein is CASSLDRVSGNTIYF. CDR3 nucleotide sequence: TGCGCCAGCAGCTTGGACAGGGTCTCTGGAAACACCATATATTTT.

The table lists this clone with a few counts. CDR3 in DNA: TGCGCCAGCAGCACCGGGACAGGGCGGGAGACCCAGTACTTC. Translated, it gives CASSTGTGRETQYF. The gene calls are TRBV5-1 and TRBJ2-5; 9 bases agree with TRBD1. The CDR3 loop spans 14 amino acids. Germline loops: CDR1 SGHRS, CDR2 YFSETQ. Trimming cost V 4 bases and J 5 bases; bases outside gene matches: 6.

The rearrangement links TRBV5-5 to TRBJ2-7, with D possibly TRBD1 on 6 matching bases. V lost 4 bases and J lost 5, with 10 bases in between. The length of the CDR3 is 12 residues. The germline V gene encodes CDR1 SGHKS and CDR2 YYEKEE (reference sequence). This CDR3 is CASSVQGHEQYF. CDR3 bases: TGTGCCAGCAGCGTACAGGGACACGAGCAGTACTTC.

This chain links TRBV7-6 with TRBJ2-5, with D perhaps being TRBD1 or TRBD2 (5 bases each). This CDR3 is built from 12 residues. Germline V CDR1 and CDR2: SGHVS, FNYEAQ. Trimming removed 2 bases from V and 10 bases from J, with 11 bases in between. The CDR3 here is CASSLMTGLQYF. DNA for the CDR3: TGTGCCAGCAGCTTAATGACGGGGCTCCAGTACTTC. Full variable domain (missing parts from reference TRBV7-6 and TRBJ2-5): GAGVSQSPRYKVTKRGQDVALRCDPISGHVSLYWYRQALGQGPEFLTYFNYEAQQDKSGLPNDRFSAERPEGSISTLTIQRTEQRDSAMYRCASSLMTGLQYFGPGTRLLVL.

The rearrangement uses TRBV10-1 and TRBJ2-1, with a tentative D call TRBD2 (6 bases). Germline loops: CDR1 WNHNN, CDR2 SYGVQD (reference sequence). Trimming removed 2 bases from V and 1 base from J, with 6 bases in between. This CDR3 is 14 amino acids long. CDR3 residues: CASSEGGSYNEQFF. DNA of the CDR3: TGCGCCAGCAGTGAGGGAGGGTCCTACAATGAGCAGTTCTTC.

CDR3 in DNA: TGCGCCAGCAGCCCGCGGGCGAGCGGGAGTTGGTACGAGCAGTACGTC. It codes for CASSPRASGSWYEQYV. The genes are TRBV5-1 and TRBJ2-7, with 8 bases identical to TRBD2. CDR3 length: 16 amino acids. The trim removed 4 bases at V and 4 bases at J, leaving 13 bases unmatched. CDR1 SGHRS and CDR2 YFSETQ come from the germline V gene.

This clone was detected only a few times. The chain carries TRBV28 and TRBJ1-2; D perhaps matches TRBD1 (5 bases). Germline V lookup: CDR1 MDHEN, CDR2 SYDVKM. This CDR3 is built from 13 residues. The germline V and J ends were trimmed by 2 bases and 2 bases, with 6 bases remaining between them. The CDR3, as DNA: TGTGCCAGCAGTTTAGGGGGAAACTATGGCTACACCTTC. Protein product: CASSLGGNYGYTF.

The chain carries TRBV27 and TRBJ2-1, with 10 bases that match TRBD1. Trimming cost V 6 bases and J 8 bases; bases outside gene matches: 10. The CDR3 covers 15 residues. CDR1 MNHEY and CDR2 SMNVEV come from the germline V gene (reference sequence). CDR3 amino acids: CASRGTGTGVDEQFF. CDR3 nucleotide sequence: TGTGCCAGCAGGGGAACCGGGACAGGGGTCGATGAGCAGTTCTTC.